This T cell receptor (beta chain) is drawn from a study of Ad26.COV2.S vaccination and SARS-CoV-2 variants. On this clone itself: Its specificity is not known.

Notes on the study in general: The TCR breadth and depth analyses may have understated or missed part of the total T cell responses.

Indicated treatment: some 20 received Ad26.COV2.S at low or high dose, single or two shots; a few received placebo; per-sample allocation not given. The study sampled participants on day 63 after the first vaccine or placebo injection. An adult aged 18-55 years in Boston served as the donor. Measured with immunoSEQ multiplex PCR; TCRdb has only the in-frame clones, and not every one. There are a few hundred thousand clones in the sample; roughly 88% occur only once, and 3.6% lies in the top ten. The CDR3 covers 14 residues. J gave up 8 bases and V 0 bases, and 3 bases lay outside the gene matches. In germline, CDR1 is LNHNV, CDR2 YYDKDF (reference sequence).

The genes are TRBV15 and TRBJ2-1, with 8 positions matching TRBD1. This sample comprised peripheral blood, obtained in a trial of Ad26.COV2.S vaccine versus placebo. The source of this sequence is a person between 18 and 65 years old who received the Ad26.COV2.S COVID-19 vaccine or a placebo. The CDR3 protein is CATSRDLTGDEQFF. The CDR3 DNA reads TGTGCCACCAGCAGAGATCTGACAGGGGATGAGCAGTTCTTC. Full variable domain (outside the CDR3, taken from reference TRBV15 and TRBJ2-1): DAMVIQNPRYQVTQFGKPVTLSCSQTLNHNVMYWYQQKSSQAPKLLFHYYDKDFNNEADTPDNFQSRRPNTSFCFLDIRSPGLGDTAMYLCATSRDLTGDEQFFGPGTRLTVL.